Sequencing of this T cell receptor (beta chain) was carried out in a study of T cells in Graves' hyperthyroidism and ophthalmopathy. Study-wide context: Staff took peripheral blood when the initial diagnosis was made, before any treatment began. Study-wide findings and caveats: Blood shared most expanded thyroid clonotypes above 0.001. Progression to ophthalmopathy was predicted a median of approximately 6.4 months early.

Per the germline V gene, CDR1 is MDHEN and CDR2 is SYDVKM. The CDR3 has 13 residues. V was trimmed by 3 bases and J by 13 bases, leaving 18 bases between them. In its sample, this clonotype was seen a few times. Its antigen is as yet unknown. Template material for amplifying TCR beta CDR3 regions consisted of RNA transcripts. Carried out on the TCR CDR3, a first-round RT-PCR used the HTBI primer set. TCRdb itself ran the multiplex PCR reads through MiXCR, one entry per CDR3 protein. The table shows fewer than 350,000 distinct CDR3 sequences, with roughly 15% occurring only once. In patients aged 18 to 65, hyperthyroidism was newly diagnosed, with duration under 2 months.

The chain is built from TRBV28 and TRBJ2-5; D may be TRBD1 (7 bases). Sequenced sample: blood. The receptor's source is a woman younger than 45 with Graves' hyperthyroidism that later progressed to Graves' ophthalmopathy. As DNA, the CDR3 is TGTGCCAGCAGTTTCCCAGGGGGGACCCCATTGTACTTC. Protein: CASSFPGGTPLYF.